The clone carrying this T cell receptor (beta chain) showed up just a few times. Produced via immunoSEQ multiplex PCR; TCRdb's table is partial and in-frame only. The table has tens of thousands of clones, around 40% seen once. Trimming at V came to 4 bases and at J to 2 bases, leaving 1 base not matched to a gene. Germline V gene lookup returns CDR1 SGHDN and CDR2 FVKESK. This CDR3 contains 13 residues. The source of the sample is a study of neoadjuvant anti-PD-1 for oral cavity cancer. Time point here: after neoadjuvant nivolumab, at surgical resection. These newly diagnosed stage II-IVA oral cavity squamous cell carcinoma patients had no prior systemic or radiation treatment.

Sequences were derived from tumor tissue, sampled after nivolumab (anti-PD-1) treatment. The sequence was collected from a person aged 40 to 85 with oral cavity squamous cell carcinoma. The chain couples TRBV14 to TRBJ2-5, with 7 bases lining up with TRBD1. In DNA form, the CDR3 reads TGTGCCAGCAGCCGGGACAGACAAGAGACCCAGTACTTC. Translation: CASSRDRQETQYF.